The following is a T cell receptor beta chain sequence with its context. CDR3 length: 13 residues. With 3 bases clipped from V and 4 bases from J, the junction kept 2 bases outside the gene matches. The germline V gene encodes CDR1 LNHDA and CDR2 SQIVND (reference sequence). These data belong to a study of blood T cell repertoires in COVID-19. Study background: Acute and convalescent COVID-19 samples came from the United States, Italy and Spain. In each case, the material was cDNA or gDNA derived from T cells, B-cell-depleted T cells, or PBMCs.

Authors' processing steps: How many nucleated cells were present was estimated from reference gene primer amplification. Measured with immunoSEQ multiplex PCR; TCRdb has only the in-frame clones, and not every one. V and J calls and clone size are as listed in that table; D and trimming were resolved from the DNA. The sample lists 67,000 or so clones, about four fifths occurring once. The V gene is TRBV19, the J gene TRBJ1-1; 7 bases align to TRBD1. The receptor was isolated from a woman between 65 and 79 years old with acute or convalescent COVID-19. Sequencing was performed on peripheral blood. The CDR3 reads CASSMEGATEAFF. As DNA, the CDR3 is TGTGCCAGTAGTATGGAGGGGGCCACTGAAGCTTTCTTT. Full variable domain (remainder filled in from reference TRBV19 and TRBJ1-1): DGGITQSPKYLFRKEGQNVTLSCEQNLNHDAMYWYRQDPGQGLRLIYYSQIVNDFQKGDIAEGYSVSREKKESFPLTVTSAQKNPTAFYLCASSMEGATEAFFGQGTRLTVV.